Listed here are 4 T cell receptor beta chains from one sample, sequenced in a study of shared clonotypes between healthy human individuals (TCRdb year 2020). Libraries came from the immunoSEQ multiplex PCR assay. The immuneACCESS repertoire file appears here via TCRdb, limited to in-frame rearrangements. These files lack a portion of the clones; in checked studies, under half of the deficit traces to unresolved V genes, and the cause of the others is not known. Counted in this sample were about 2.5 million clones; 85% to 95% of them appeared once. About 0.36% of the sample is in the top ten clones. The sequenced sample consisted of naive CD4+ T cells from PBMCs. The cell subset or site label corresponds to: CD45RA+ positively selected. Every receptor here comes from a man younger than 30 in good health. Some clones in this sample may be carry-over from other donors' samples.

The CDR3: CASSQVPAGVYGYTF. CDR3 bases: TGCGCCAGCAGCCAGGTCCCTGCGGGGGTCTATGGCTACACCTTC. The chain has TRBV4-3 and TRBJ1-2, with D maybe TRBD1 (5 bases). From germline, CDR1 is LGHNA and CDR2 YSLEER. V shed 3 bases and J shed 4 bases, with 15 bases lying between them. The CDR3 consists of 15 residues.

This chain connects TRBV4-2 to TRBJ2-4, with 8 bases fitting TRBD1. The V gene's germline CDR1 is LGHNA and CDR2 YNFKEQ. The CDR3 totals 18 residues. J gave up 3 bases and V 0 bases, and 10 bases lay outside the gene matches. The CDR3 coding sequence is TGTGCCAGCAGCCAAGATCGCGACAGGGGCGCGTACAAAAACATTCAGTACTTC. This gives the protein CASSQDRDRGAYKNIQYF.

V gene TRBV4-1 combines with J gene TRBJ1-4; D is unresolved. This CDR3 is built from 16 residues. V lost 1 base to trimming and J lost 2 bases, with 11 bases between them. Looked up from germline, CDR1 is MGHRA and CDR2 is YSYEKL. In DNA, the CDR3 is TGCGCCAGCAGCCAAGCAGGAGCGGGGACTAATGAAAAACTGTTTTTT. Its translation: CASSQAGAGTNEKLFF.

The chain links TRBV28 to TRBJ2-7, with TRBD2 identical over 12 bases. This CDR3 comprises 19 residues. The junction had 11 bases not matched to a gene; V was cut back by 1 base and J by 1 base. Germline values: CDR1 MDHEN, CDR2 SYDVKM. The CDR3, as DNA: TGTGCCAGCAGTTTATCCCTAGCGGGAGGGCCAAGGGAGTCCTACGAGCAGTACTTC. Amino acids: CASSLSLAGGPRESYEQYF. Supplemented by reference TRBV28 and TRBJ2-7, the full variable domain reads DVKVTQSSRYLVKRTGEKVFLECVQDMDHENMFWYRQDPGLGLRLIYFSYDVKMKEKGDIPEGYSVSREKKERFSLILESASTNQTSMYLCASSLSLAGGPRESYEQYFGPGTRLTVT.